The sequence of this T cell receptor (beta chain) was determined in a study of post-analysis software for immune sequencing data (dated by TCRdb to the mid-2010s). Broadly, across the study: Relapsing-remitting, secondary progressive and progressive-relapsing multiple sclerosis were recorded as disease courses, and subtype annotation was lacking for some patients. The patient repertoires were compared against 11 previously published healthy control repertoires obtained from donors aged 6 to 25 years. A subset of samples was prepared in parallel using single-end sample barcoding, then pooled and co-amplified after Illumina adapter ligation.

Library generation was performed with PCR. Sequencing took place on an Illumina HiSeq 2500. To reduce PCR and sequencing biases, unique molecular identifiers were built into the TCR beta cDNA libraries. Per 1 to 10 million input T cells, approximately 500,000 cDNA molecules were obtained, such that each molecule approximated one T cell. The same protocol used for the earlier healthy control dataset was applied to prepare and sequence the patient libraries. Samples belonging to the same batch were prepared together, multiplexed and sequenced on a shared HiSeq lane. As for the authors' bioinformatics: MIGEC was used to process the raw barcoded reads, and molecular identifier groups with only a single read were discarded before consensus assembly and CDR3 extraction. VDJtools was used for post-analysis of the clonotype tables, with diversity normalized by down-sampling every dataset to the smallest sample size. To correct batch-related cross-sample contamination, repertoire overlap clustering matched CDR3 amino acid sequences but not nucleotide sequences. TCRdb reran the public reads through fastp at Q25 and MiXCR, keeping productive beta chains. Rows merge per CDR3 protein into single entries with the most common DNA and genes. TCRdb, rather than the study authors, made the V and J calls. Here the sample has about half a million distinct CDR3 sequences; less than 45% occur a single time. In total, the top ten clones hold about an eighth of the sample.

TCR beta repertoires were profiled from peripheral blood of roughly twelve young patients with multiple sclerosis to demonstrate the VDJtools post-analysis software. The multiple sclerosis patients were children and adolescents between roughly 6 and 15 years of age. As regards this clonotype: Its specific antigen is unknown. No clone much larger than this one lies a single base away; base qualities are absent.

On the study overall, not on this receptor specifically: Significantly lower normalized Chao1 diversity was found in multiple sclerosis patients than in controls, suggesting substantial peripheral T-cell clonal expansion. The control group was slightly older than the multiple sclerosis patient group. Significantly higher frequencies in patients than in controls were found for several TRBV segments, including TRBV5-6, TRBV5-1 and TRBV20-1. Strong co-clustering of samples prepared in the same batch was shown by direct clustering with F measure, prompting a batch-effect correction.

Counted from cysteine to phenylalanine, this CDR3 has 17 amino acids. This entry keeps only the CDR3 DNA: 51 bases, framed from base 1. After removal of 6 bases from V and 0 bases from J, the junction retains 3 bases not matched to a gene. Sequencing used blood. This clonotype was sampled from a girl aged 5-17 years with multiple sclerosis. Here the chain combines TRBV12-3 or TRBV12-4 and TRBJ2-1; 15 bases in the middle match TRBD2. Here is the DNA: TGTGCCAGCAGGGGACTAGCGGGGGGTTTCTCCTACAATGAGCAGTTCTTC. Translation gives CASRGLAGGFSYNEQFF.